This T cell receptor beta chain was sequenced in a study of blood T cells in healthy people across ages. Study conclusions and caveats: Not knowing donor CMV status may have confounded expanded clonotype changes.

Remarks on this clonotype: Its cognate antigen is unknown.

Germline CDR1 and CDR2: SEHNR and FQNEAQ (reference sequence). CDR3 length: 15 amino acids. The J segment lost 12 bases and the V segment lost 1 base, leaving 14 bases of the junction unmatched. Combining a sample-barcoded 5' primer with a J-beta primer mix, a second PCR ran for roughly 6 to 12 cycles. TCRdb itself ran the 5' RACE reads through MiXCR, one entry per CDR3 protein. The profile shows under 750,000 distinct CDR3 sequences, around 48% of them singletons. The specimen sequenced was blood. V is TRBV7-9 and J is TRBJ2-7, with TRBD1 matching 8 bases. The clonotype comes from a man older than 75 in good health. CDR3 nucleotides: TGTGCCAGCAGCTTAGGGTTTTATGGGACAGGCAGGACGTACTTC. Translation gives CASSLGFYGTGRTYF.